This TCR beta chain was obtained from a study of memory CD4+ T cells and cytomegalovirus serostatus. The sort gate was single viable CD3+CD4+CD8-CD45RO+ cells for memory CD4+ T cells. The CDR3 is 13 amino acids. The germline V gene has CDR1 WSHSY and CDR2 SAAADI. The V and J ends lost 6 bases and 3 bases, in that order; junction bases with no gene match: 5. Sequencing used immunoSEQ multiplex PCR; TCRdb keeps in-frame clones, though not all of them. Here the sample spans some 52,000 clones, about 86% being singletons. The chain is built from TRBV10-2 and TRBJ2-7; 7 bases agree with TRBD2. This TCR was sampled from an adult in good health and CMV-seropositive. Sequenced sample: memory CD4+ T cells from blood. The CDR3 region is CASRVAGDYEQYF. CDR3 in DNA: TGCGCCAGCAGAGTGGCGGGAGACTACGAGCAGTACTTC.